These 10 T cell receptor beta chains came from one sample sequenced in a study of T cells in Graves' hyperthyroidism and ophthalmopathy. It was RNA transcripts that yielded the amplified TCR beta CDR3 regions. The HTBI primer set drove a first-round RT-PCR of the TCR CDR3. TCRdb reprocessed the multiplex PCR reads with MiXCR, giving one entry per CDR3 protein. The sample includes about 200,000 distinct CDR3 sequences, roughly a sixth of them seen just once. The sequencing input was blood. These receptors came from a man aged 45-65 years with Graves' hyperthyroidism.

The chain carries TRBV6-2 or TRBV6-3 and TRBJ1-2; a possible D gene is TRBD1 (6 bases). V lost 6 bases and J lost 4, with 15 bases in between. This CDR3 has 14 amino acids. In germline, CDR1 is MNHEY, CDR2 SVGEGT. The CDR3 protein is CASSTVDSFYGYTF. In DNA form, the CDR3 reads TGTGCCAGCAGCACGGTGGACAGCTTCTATGGCTACACCTTC.

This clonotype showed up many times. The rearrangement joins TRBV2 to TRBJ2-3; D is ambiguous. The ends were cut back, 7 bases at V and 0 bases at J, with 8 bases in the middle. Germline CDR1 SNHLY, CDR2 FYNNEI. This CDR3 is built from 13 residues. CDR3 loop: CASMALSTDTQYF. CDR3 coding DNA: TGTGCCAGCATGGCGCTCAGCACAGATACGCAGTATTTT.

Here the CDR3 DNA reads TGTGCCAGCAGCCGGACGTTTCTCCTCCAAACCTACGAGCAGTACTTC. Translated: CASSRTFLLQTYEQYF. The J gene is TRBJ2-7, the V gene TRBV2; D is uncertain. Germline-derived CDR1 and CDR2 are SNHLY and FYNNEI. Trimming removed 6 bases from V and 2 bases from J, with 20 bases in between. The length of the CDR3 is 16 residues.

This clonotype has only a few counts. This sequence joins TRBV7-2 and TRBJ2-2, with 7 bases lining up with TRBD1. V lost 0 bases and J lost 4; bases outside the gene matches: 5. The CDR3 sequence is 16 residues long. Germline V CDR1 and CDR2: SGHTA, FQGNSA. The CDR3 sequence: CASSLALGGFTGELFF. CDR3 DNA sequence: TGTGCCAGCAGCTTAGCGCTAGGGGGCTTCACCGGGGAGCTGTTTTTT. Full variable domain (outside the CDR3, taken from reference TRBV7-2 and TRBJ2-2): GAGVSQSPSNKVTEKGKDVELRCDPISGHTALYWYRQSLGQGLEFLIYFQGNSAPDKSGLPSDRFSAERTGGSVSTLTIQRTQQEDSAVYLCASSLALGGFTGELFFGEGSRLTVL.

The CDR3 region has the DNA TGTGCCAGCAGCTCATCTCAAGCTGGAAACACCATATATTTT. Protein sequence: CASSSSQAGNTIYF. V is TRBV11-2 and J is TRBJ1-3; D gene unclear. CDR1 and CDR2 (germline): SGHAT, FQNNGV. This CDR3 contains 14 residues. Trimming removed 4 bases from V and 2 bases from J, with 9 bases in between.

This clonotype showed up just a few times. CDR3 loop: CASSEADSYQPQHF. In nucleotides, the CDR3 is TGTGCCAGCAGTGAAGCCGACTCCTACCAGCCCCAGCATTTT. The gene calls are TRBV6-1 and TRBJ1-5; D unresolved. V lost 0 bases and J lost 7, with 10 bases in between. The germline CDR1 and CDR2 sequences are MNHNS and SASEGT. The CDR3 length is 14 residues.

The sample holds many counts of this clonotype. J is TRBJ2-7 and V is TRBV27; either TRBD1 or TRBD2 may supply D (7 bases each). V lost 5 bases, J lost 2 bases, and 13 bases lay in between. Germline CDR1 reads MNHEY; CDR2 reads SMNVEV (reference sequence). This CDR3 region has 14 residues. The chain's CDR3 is CASSTQGGAYEQYF. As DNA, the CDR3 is TGTGCCAGCAGTACGCAGGGGGGGGCCTACGAGCAGTACTTC.

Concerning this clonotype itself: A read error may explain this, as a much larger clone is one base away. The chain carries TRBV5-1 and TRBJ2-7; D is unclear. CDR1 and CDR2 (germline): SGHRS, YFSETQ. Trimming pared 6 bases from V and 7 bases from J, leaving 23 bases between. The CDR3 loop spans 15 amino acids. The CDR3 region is CASTVHLKRTDEQYF. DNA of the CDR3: TGCGCCAGCACCGTCCACCTAAAGCGAACGGATGAGCAGTACTTC.

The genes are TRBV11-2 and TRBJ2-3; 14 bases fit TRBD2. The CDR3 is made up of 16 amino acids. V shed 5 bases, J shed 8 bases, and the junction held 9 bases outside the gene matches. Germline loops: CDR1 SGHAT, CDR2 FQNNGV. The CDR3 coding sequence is TGTGCCAGCAGCCTCGGGACTAGCGGGAGTGGAGGTACGCAGTATTTT. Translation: CASSLGTSGSGGTQYF.

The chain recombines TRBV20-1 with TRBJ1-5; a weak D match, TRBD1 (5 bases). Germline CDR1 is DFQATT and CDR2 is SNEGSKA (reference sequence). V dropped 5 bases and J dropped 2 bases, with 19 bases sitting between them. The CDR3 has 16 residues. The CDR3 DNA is TGCAGTGCTCAACATGTGGCGGGGGAAGGCAATCAGCCCCAGCATTTT. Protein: CSAQHVAGEGNQPQHF.